The clone carrying this TCR beta chain was counted only a few times. This record comes from a study of blood T cell repertoires in COVID-19. Study-level background: Nucleic acid was either cDNA or gDNA, and it came from T cells, B-cell-depleted T cells, or PBMCs.

Only in-frame clones appear in the TCRdb table, and some are missing; sequencing was by immunoSEQ multiplex PCR. The table has about 210,000 clones, around 83% seen once. The CDR3 has 15 amino acids. From germline, CDR1 is SGHTA and CDR2 FQGTGA. Trimming removed 4 bases at V and 3 bases at J, with 16 bases between. Sequenced input: peripheral blood. The sequence was obtained from a woman aged 70 to 79 with COVID-19, enrolled during active disease. V gene TRBV7-3 combines with J gene TRBJ2-7; D is uncertain. In nucleotides, the CDR3 is TGTGCCAGCAGCTCCCCAGATAACGATTGCTACGAGCAGTACTTC. This encodes CASSSPDNDCYEQYF.